These T cell receptor beta chains were read from a single sample in a study of cytomegalovirus exposure and HLA in healthy donors. Assay: immunoSEQ multiplex PCR; the TCRdb copy retains only in-frame clones and omits some. Counted here are roughly 170,000 clones, approximately 80% occurring once; the ten biggest clones make up 1.5% to 2%. Sequencing used PBMCs. The source is a woman between 25 and 40 years old in good health and CMV-seronegative. CDR3s include the opening cysteine and the closing phenylalanine or tryptophan. The order of the fields is CDR3 DNA, CDR3 protein, D gene, J gene, V gene, clone size. The D gene is left open where the match is weak. Size is omitted from some rows. Given values are once, few, many or a class for expanded clones.

TGCGCCAGCAGCCAAGATACAGGATATAATTCACCCCTCCACTTT CASSQDTGYNSPLHF . TRBJ1-6 TRBV4-1 .
TGTGCCAGCAGTACCACAGGGGGTGAAAAACTGTTTTTT CASSTTGGEKLFF TRBD1 TRBJ1-4 TRBV7-3 .
TGTGCCAGCAGTTTATTGGGGGGGACCTACGAGCAGTACTTC CASSLLGGTYEQYF TRBD2 TRBJ2-7 TRBV27 .
TGTGCCAGCAATAGCAGACGTAGCAATCAGCCCCAGCATTTT CASNSRRSNQPQHF . TRBJ1-5 TRBV2 .
TGCGCCAGCAGCTCCCCGGACAGGGCCCATGCTTTCTTT CASSSPDRAHAFF TRBD1 TRBJ1-1 TRBV5-1 .
TGTGCCAGCAGTCCCACGGACAGGGACTTAAGTTGGGCTTTCTTT CASSPTDRDLSWAFF TRBD1 TRBJ1-1 TRBV28 once
TGTGCCAGCAGTTCTGGGGAGGGTGCGACCTACGAGCAGTACTTC CASSSGEGATYEQYF TRBD2 TRBJ2-7 TRBV7-9 .
TGTGCCAGCACCGTGGGGACAGGGAATCAGCCCCAGCATTTT CASTVGTGNQPQHF TRBD1 TRBJ1-5 TRBV5-6 .
TGTGCCAGCAGCGTAATGCGGCCTGGGGAGCTGTTTTTT CASSVMRPGELFF . TRBJ2-2 TRBV7-9 .
TGTGCCAGCAGCGCTAGCGCCAAAAACATTCAGTACTTC CASSASAKNIQYF . TRBJ2-4 TRBV5-8 .
TGTGCCAGTAGTATGAGAAGGGCGATTTGGGACAGGGGGCGCGAGGTGAGCGGATACTACGAGCAGTACTTC CASSMRRAIWDRGREVSGYYEQYF TRBD1 TRBJ2-7 TRBV19 .
TGCGCCAGCAGCTTGGGGGGGGAAGGAAACACCATATATTTT CASSLGGEGNTIYF . TRBJ1-3 TRBV5-1 .
TGTGCCAGCACCAACGAGGTTTTGGACTATGGCTACACCTTC CASTNEVLDYGYTF . TRBJ1-2 TRBV9 .
TGTGCCAGTAGTATGGGGACAGGGGCTTACGAGCAGTACTTC CASSMGTGAYEQYF TRBD1 TRBJ2-7 TRBV19 .
TGTGCCAGCAGCCGCAACCCCATCAGGGAGACCCAGTACTTC CASSRNPIRETQYF . TRBJ2-5 TRBV14 .
TGTGCCAGCAGTCCCCCCTATGTTCTTATGAACACTGAAGCTTTCTTT CASSPPYVLMNTEAFF . TRBJ1-1 TRBV28 .
TGTGCCAGCAGCTTGAACTCACAGAGTGAAGCTTTCTTT CASSLNSQSEAFF . TRBJ1-1 TRBV5-4 few
TGCGCCAGCAGATATTTGGGGGGGCTCGACGAGCAGTACTTC CASRYLGGLDEQYF . TRBJ2-7 TRBV5-1 .
TGCGCCAGCAGTGATCTAGAGGGTCGCGGCCCCTACAATGAGCAGTTCTTC CASSDLEGRGPYNEQFF . TRBJ2-1 TRBV10-1 .
TGTGCCAGCAGTTTAGGCAGCTCCTACAATGAGCAGTTCTTC CASSLGSSYNEQFF . TRBJ2-1 TRBV27 .
TGTGCCAGCAGTAGACAGGGGGCTGAGGAAAAACTGTTTTTT CASSRQGAEEKLFF TRBD1 TRBJ1-4 TRBV6-1 .
TGCAGTGCAGAACAGGGTAGCGGCTACACCTTC CSAEQGSGYTF . TRBJ1-2 TRBV20-1 .
TGCAGCGTTGAGAGGGCGGGCCAAGAGACCCAGTACTTC CSVERAGQETQYF . TRBJ2-5 TRBV29-1 .
TGTGCCAGCAGTTTGCCAGGGAACACTGAAGCTTTCTTT CASSLPGNTEAFF . TRBJ1-1 TRBV27 .
TGTGCCAGCAGCCAACAGGGGGGGCCCCACGAGCAGTACTTC CASSQQGGPHEQYF . TRBJ2-7 TRBV5-7 few
TGCGCCAGCAGCCAAGAGTTAGGGGGCTTCACTGAAGCTTTCTTT CASSQELGGFTEAFF TRBD1 TRBJ1-1 TRBV4-3 .
TGTGCCTGGAGTGTCTCGATTGTCGGCGAGCAGTACTTC CAWSVSIVGEQYF . TRBJ2-7 TRBV30 .
TGCGCCAGCACCTCTATGGGACAGCCGCTTAATTCGAACACTGAAGCTTTCTTT CASTSMGQPLNSNTEAFF TRBD1 TRBJ1-1 TRBV10-1 .
TGTGCCAGCAGCTTGAACCTAGCCACAGATACGCAGTATTTT CASSLNLATDTQYF . TRBJ2-3 TRBV11-3 .
TGTGCCAGCAGCGAGGGTCGGGGGAGTAGCAATCAGCCCCAGCATTTT CASSEGRGSSNQPQHF . TRBJ1-5 TRBV9 .
TGTGCCAGCAGCCCACAGGACAGATTGAACACTGAAGCTTTCTTT CASSPQDRLNTEAFF . TRBJ1-1 TRBV5-4 once
TGTGCCAGCAGCCTCAAAGGGGGCTCCTTCCTCTATGGCTACACCTTC CASSLKGGSFLYGYTF TRBD1 TRBJ1-2 TRBV5-6 .
TGCGCCAGCGATGGCGGAGACTACAATGAGCAGTTCTTC CASDGGDYNEQFF . TRBJ2-1 TRBV5-1 .
TGTGCCTGGAGTACGGGAGTATCACAGGGGGAAAAACTGTTTTTT CAWSTGVSQGEKLFF TRBD1 TRBJ1-4 TRBV30 .
TGTGCCAGCAGCTTACTTCTAGCTGGAGAGACCCAGTACTTC CASSLLLAGETQYF . TRBJ2-5 TRBV7-8 .
TGTGCCAGCAGCTCAGGCTCTGGAAACACCATATATTTT CASSSGSGNTIYF . TRBJ1-3 TRBV5-6 .
TGTGCCAGCAGAGGGGGTCTCACTGGGGCCAACGTCCTGACTTTC CASRGGLTGANVLTF . TRBJ2-6 TRBV5-4 .
TGTGCCAGCAGCTTGGGGGCAGGGGATCTCGCCGGGGAGCTGTTTTTT CASSLGAGDLAGELFF . TRBJ2-2 TRBV5-4 .
TGCAGCGTTGAGGTGACAGGCCCAAACATTCAGTACTTC CSVEVTGPNIQYF . TRBJ2-4 TRBV29-1 .
TGCGCCAGCAGCCAAATAATCCGGGAGGACCACTACAATGAGCAGTTCTTC CASSQIIREDHYNEQFF TRBD2 TRBJ2-1 TRBV4-3 .
TGCGCCACCTCGAGGGGGACAGTCATGAACACTGAAGCTTTCTTT CATSRGTVMNTEAFF TRBD1 TRBJ1-1 TRBV5-1 .
TGTGCCAGCAGCTACTCGGGTGGGAGTACCTATGGCTACACCTTC CASSYSGGSTYGYTF . TRBJ1-2 TRBV7-3 .